The rows below give T cell receptor beta chains drawn from one sample of a study of CD8+ T cells in alopecia areata. Libraries were prepared by immunoSEQ multiplex PCR; TCRdb keeps only in-frame clonotypes and omits some of them. The table records around 190,000 clones, roughly 66% of them present only once. Sequences were derived from CD4+ T cells sorted from blood, sampled at week 24, from a patient treated with tofacitinib. These receptor sequences come from a human donor with alopecia areata. The CDR3 runs from the conserved cysteine through the conserved F or W. The order of the fields is J gene, clone size, CDR3 length, V gene, D gene, CDR3 DNA, CDR3 protein. D genes are given only for firm matches. Clone size is not always given. Where it is, it says once, few, many or a class for expanded clones.

>TRBJ2-5|few|12|TRBV10-3|-
TGTGCCACCGGTGAAGGTCCGGAGACCCAGTACTTC
CATGEGPETQYF
>TRBJ1-6|few|15|TRBV11-2|-
TGTGCCAGCAGGTGGGAGGGTGTTGGGAATTCACCCCTCCACTTT
CASRWEGVGNSPLHF
>TRBJ1-2|-|10|TRBV29-1|-
TGCAGCGTCCGAAAGGATGGCTACACCTTC
CSVRKDGYTF
>TRBJ1-5|few|14|TRBV10-3|-
TGTGCCATCAGCTCTCATAATAGCAATCAGCCCCAGCATTTT
CAISSHNSNQPQHF
>TRBJ2-5|-|13|TRBV25-1|-
TGTGCCAGCGCCAAGGGGGGGACGGGGACCCAGTACTTC
CASAKGGTGTQYF
>TRBJ2-2|few|13|TRBV29-1|-
TGCAGCGTTGGGGTTAGCTGGGCCGGGGAGCTGTTTTTT
CSVGVSWAGELFF
>TRBJ1-4|-|15|TRBV11-2|-
TGTGCCAGCAGCTTAGGTGTGAGATTAAATGAAAAACTGTTTTTT
CASSLGVRLNEKLFF
>TRBJ1-1|few|15|TRBV28|TRBD1
TGTGCCAGCAGTTTACCCGGGACAGGGGGCACTGAAGCTTTCTTT
CASSLPGTGGTEAFF
>TRBJ2-2|-|16|TRBV5-1|-
TGCGCCAGCAGCCCGGGCGCGGGGCAGAGCACCGGGGAGCTGTTTTTT
CASSPGAGQSTGELFF
>TRBJ1-2|-|13|TRBV7-3|-
TGTGCCAGCAAGAACCAAGGGGACTATGGCTACACCTTC
CASKNQGDYGYTF
>TRBJ1-2|-|13|TRBV5-1|-
TGCGCCAGCAGCCCGAGACAGGACTATGGCTACACCTTC
CASSPRQDYGYTF
>TRBJ1-2|-|13|TRBV4-3|TRBD1
TGCGCCAGCAGCCGAGGGACAGGCTATGGCTACACCTTC
CASSRGTGYGYTF
>TRBJ1-2|once|15|TRBV4-3|TRBD1
TGCGCCAGCAGCCAAGACTGGACAGGGAACTATGGCTACACCTTC
CASSQDWTGNYGYTF
>TRBJ1-6|-|14|TRBV27|-
TGTGCCAGCACGTATACTCCGGGCGGTTCACCCCTCCACTTT
CASTYTPGGSPLHF
>TRBJ2-2|-|15|TRBV7-2|-
TGTGCCAGCACCCCCATGTTGGGGAGTGCCGGGGAGCTGTTTTTT
CASTPMLGSAGELFF
>TRBJ2-3|few|12|TRBV7-2|-
TGTGCCAGCAGCTTTAGCACAGATACGCAGTATTTT
CASSFSTDTQYF
>TRBJ2-7|-|13|TRBV29-1|-
TGCAGCGTTTCCCGGGACGCACCCTACGAGCAGTACTTC
CSVSRDAPYEQYF
>TRBJ2-7|-|14|TRBV29-1|-
TGCAGCGTGGGTGGACAGCACGCCACCTACGAGCAGTACTTC
CSVGGQHATYEQYF
>TRBJ1-1|-|14|TRBV6-5|-
TGTGCCAGCAGCAGTGCGTTGGGGGGCACTGAAGCTTTCTTT
CASSSALGGTEAFF
>TRBJ1-1|few|14|TRBV4-3|-
TGCGCCAGCAGCCATCGTAAGGGTGACACTGAAGCTTTCTTT
CASSHRKGDTEAFF
>TRBJ2-7|few|13|TRBV29-1|TRBD2
TGCAGCGTTGTCCCCGGGGGGGCCGTCGAGCAGTACTTC
CSVVPGGAVEQYF
>TRBJ2-5|-|11|TRBV11-2|-
TGTGCCAGCAGCGCCCAGGCTGCCCGGCACTTC
CASSAQAARHF
>TRBJ2-5|-|12|TRBV29-1|-
TGCAGCGTTGAAGGCAGAGAAGAGACCCAGTACTTC
CSVEGREETQYF
>TRBJ1-4|-|15|TRBV15|-
TGTGCCACCAGCAGTGTACGGGGGGATAATGAAAAACTGTTTTTT
CATSSVRGDNEKLFF
>TRBJ2-6|-|17|TRBV29-1|-
TGCAGCGTTGAAGGCGGGGTTGGGGGATCCGGGGCCAACGTCCTGACTTTC
CSVEGGVGGSGANVLTF
>TRBJ1-2|-|12|TRBV7-2|-
TGTGCCAGCAGCCATGTTTACTATGGCTACACCTTC
CASSHVYYGYTF
>TRBJ1-2|few|16|TRBV7-2|TRBD1
TGTGCCAGCAGCTTACCCGGGACAGGGATGAGCTATGGCTACACCTTC
CASSLPGTGMSYGYTF
>TRBJ2-5|-|17|TRBV10-1|TRBD2
TGCGCCAGCAGTGATGCCGGGACTAGCGGAGTTGGCAAGACCCAGTACTTC
CASSDAGTSGVGKTQYF
>TRBJ2-3|few|12|TRBV29-1|-
TGCAGCGTTGAACTTAGCACAGATACGCAGTATTTT
CSVELSTDTQYF
>TRBJ2-1|few|14|TRBV11-3|TRBD2
TGTGCCAGCAGCTTAGGAGGGACTAGTAACGCCCAGTTCTTC
CASSLGGTSNAQFF
>TRBJ1-4|few|14|TRBV29-1|TRBD1
TGCAGCGTTGAGTTTGGGACAGGGGATGAAAAACTGTTTTTT
CSVEFGTGDEKLFF
>TRBJ2-3|-|12|TRBV29-1|TRBD2
TGCAGCGTTGAAGCGGGGGGGCATTCGCAGTATTTT
CSVEAGGHSQYF
>TRBJ2-6|-|19|TRBV12-5|-
TGTGCTAGTGGTTCACCAGACCCGGACGTAGGGTCTGGGGCCAACGTCCTGACTTTC
CASGSPDPDVGSGANVLTF
>TRBJ2-5|few|15|TRBV5-6|-
TGTGCCAGCAGCGGGTCAGGCCCGGGAAAAGAGACCCAGTACTTC
CASSGSGPGKETQYF
>TRBJ1-1|-|14|TRBV29-1|-
TGCAGCGTTGAATTGGCCGCTGCCAACACTGAAGCTTTCTTT
CSVELAAANTEAFF
>TRBJ1-5|-|14|TRBV2|-
TGTGCCAGCAAACAGACCCTTAGCAATCAGCCCCAGCATTTT
CASKQTLSNQPQHF
>TRBJ1-2|once|13|TRBV30|-
TGTGCCTGGAGGGGCGGAGGGAGCGATGGCTACACCTTC
CAWRGGGSDGYTF
>TRBJ2-5|-|13|TRBV15|-
TGTGCCACCAGCAGAGGTCCTAAAGAGACCCAGTACTTC
CATSRGPKETQYF
>TRBJ1-1|-|18|TRBV18|TRBD1
TGTGCCAGCTCACCAGGGGGACAGCCGTCAAAAGGGGGTACTGAAGCTTTCTTT
CASSPGGQPSKGGTEAFF
>TRBJ1-2|-|10|TRBV29-1|-
TGCAGCGTCGGGAGACAGGGCTACACCTTC
CSVGRQGYTF